This T cell receptor (beta chain) derives from a study of T cells in Graves' hyperthyroidism and ophthalmopathy. Regarding the study as a whole: Most thyroid-expanded clonotypes above 0.001 were also found in blood.

For Graves' hyperthyroidism to be stable, ophthalmopathy could not progress within 18 months. Diagnosis relied on clinical symptoms, serum thyroxine and TRAb, thyroid ultrasound and orbital computed tomography. Each 10 ml fresh peripheral blood draw supplied the PBMCs. There were TCR beta CDR3 regions amplified from RNA transcripts. The HTBI primer set was used in a first-round RT-PCR of the TCR CDR3. TCRdb redid the calling of the multiplex PCR reads with MiXCR, one entry per CDR3 protein. Here the sample spans a few hundred thousand distinct CDR3 sequences, about 15% being singletons. This CDR3 has 14 residues. The V gene's germline CDR1 is SGHNT and CDR2 YYREEE (reference sequence). Trimming cost V 1 base and J 5 bases; bases outside gene matches: 2. The sample holds many counts of this clonotype. The antigen is undetermined.

The sequenced material came from blood. The source is a woman aged 25 to 39 with Graves' hyperthyroidism. This chain uses TRBV5-4 with TRBJ2-3, with 9 bases identical to TRBD2. CDR3 bases: TGTGCCAGCAGCTTGCCTAGCGGGGTAGATACGCAGTATTTT. It encodes CASSLPSGVDTQYF.